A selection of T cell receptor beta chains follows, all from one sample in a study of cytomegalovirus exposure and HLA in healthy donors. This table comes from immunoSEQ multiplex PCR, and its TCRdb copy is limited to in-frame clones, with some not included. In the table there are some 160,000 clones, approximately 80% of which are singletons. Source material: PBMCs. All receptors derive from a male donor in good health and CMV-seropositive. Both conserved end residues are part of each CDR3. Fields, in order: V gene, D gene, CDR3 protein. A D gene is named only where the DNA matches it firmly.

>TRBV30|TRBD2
CAWWGRETSGNPHDEQYF
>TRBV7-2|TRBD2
CASSFGLAGEDDTQYF
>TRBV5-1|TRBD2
CASSFLADGTDTQYF
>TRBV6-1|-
CASSEKWSGIEKLFF
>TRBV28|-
CASSSPSGGSYEQYF
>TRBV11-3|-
CASSLPSAADTQYF
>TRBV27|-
CASSLSGGVELFF
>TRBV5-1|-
CASSLDRTTYEQYF
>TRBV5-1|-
CASSRWVGSQETQYF
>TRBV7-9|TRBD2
CASSPGGGNEQFF
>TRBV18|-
CASSWLLGTHQETQYF
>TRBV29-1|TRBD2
CSVRTSGTYNEQFF
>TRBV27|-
CASSSRFEAAPDTQYF
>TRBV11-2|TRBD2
CASSQPWGGSHYEQYF
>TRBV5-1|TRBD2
CASSHRTSGSSYEQYF
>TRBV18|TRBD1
CASSPGQGSNEQFF
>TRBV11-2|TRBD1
CASSFTGANSPLHF
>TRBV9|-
CASSPPRSTEGYEQFF
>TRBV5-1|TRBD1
CASSSSGQVSYNEQFF
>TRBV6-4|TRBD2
CASRGFDSGNSEQFF
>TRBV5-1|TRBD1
CASSSQGQIPAEAFF
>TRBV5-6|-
CASSLGASSYNEQFF
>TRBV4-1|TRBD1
CASSQTGTGLYEQYF
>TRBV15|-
CATSRSRLLGTDTQYF
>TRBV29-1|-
CSVGSILRSGLGETQYF
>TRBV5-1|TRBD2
CASSQYKTSAYNEQFF